This T cell receptor (beta chain) is from a study of cytomegalovirus exposure and HLA in healthy donors. Regarding the study as a whole: The tendency of first-cohort TCR clusters to co-occur in the 95 to 150 validation repertoires was the finding of a later analysis. It was reported that the classifier diagnosed cytomegalovirus status with high specificity and sensitivity in both the original and validation cohorts.

This table comes from immunoSEQ multiplex PCR, and its TCRdb copy is limited to in-frame clones, with some not included. Of just under 75,000 clones listed, about 93% are singletons. Worth noting for this clone: No antigen is known for it.

The V end lost 1 base, the J end lost 6 bases, and 6 bases lay between the germline ends. This CDR3 is 13 amino acids long. The germline gives CDR1 MGHRA, CDR2 YSYEKL. V usage is TRBV4-1 and J usage is TRBJ2-2; D remains unclear. The TCR sequence derives from a woman aged 18 to 35 in good health and CMV-seropositive. Sequencing was carried out using PBMCs. The CDR3 reads CASSQGQAGELFF. In DNA, the CDR3 is TGCGCCAGCAGCCAAGGTCAGGCCGGGGAGCTGTTTTTT.